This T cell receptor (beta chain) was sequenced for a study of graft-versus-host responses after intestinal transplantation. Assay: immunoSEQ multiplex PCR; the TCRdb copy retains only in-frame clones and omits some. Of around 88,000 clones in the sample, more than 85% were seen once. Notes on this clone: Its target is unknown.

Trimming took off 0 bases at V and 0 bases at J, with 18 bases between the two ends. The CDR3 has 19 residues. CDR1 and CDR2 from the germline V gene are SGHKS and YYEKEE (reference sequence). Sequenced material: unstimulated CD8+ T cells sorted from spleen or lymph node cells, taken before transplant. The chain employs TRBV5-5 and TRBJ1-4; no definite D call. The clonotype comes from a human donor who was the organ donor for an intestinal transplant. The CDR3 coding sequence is TGTGCCAGCAGCTTGGGGTCGAACGGAGTATATGCAACTAATGAAAAACTGTTTTTT. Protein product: CASSLGSNGVYATNEKLFF.